This T cell receptor (beta chain) was sequenced during a study of monozygotic twins with inflammatory bowel disease. Study-level results: On the inverse Simpson index, IBD patients scored lower for TCRbeta diversity than healthy co-twins. Patient repertoires may have gained variability from differing immunosuppressive treatments.

From its re-call of the 5' RACE reads, TCRdb lists each CDR3 protein once, without DNA. Its listing shows about 210,000 distinct CDR3 sequences. A note on this clonotype: Its specificity is not known.

Germline CDR1 reads SQVTM; CDR2 reads ANQGSEA. The CDR3 runs to 14 residues. T cells were not sorted, and total RNA was isolated straight from whole blood. The sample comprised blood. This sequence joins TRBV29-1 and TRBJ1-1. The clonotype was recovered from a human donor with ulcerative colitis or Crohn's disease, or a healthy co-twin of an affected twin (not recorded which). This chain's CDR3 is CSVEDLWSNTEAFF.